The present T cell receptor beta chain was sequenced within a study of OX40 agonist ivuxolimab in advanced cancers. The overall study: Participants averaged approximately 60 years of age (range about 23 to 80) and were less than 85% male. Checkpoint inhibitors had been given previously to about 40% of patients.

The assay was immunoSEQ multiplex PCR, and TCRdb's table has in-frame clones only and misses some. This sample has about 100,000 clones; approximately 90% occur once, and the top ten carry about 0.29%. Germline CDR1 and CDR2: SGHTA and FQGNSA. The CDR3 is made up of 16 amino acids. With V trimmed by 1 base and J by 7 bases, 11 bases remained unmatched. This specimen consisted of CD4+ or CD8+ T cells sorted from blood, obtained in a trial of the OX40 agonist ivuxolimab. The rearrangement joins TRBV7-2 to TRBJ2-7, with 9 bases identical to TRBD2. The sequence was collected from an adult with an advanced solid tumor such as melanoma, head and neck, liver or kidney cancer. As DNA, the CDR3 is TGTGCCAGCAGCTTAGGGCGGGAGGGCCCTCGTAGGGAGCAGTACTTC. Translation gives CASSLGREGPRREQYF.